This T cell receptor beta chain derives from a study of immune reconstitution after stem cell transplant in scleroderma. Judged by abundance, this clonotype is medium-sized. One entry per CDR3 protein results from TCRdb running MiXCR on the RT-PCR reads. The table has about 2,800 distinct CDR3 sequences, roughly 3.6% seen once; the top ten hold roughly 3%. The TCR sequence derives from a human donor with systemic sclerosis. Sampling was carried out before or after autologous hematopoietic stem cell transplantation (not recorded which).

The CDR3 region has the DNA TGCGCCAGCAGCTGGGGGGACAGGGCGAATACTGAAGCTTTCTTT. It encodes CASSWGDRANTEAFF. The gene calls are TRBV5-1 and TRBJ1-1; 9 nucleotides agree with TRBD1. In germline, CDR1 is SGHRS, CDR2 YFSETQ. The CDR3 is made up of 15 amino acids. The ends lost 3 bases at V and 5 bases at J; junction bases unmatched: 8. Full variable domain (outside the CDR3, taken from reference TRBV5-1 and TRBJ1-1): KAGVTQTPRYLIKTRGQQVTLSCSPISGHRSVSWYQQTPGQGLQFLFEYFSETQRNKGNFPGRFSGRQFSNSRSEMNVSTLELGDSALYLCASSWGDRANTEAFFGQGTRLTVV.